The 8 T cell receptor beta chains presented below share a single source sample, sequenced in a study of T-cell reconstitution after alpha-beta-depleted transplantation in children. Unique molecular identifiers were incorporated during preparation of the TCRbeta library. TCRdb re-derived calls from the PCR reads in MiXCR, one entry per CDR3 protein. This sample has under 450,000 distinct CDR3 sequences, with 15% to 20% found just once. The sequenced sample was PBMCs, mostly from graft donor cells, obtained 360 days after TCRalphabeta/CD19-depleted stem cell transplant. Receptors were obtained from a boy in the first two years of life who had a stem cell transplant for Wiskott-Aldrich syndrome, so the T cells may come from the graft donor.

This clonotype showed up many times. The chain employs TRBV20-1 and TRBJ1-2; D not resolved. Germline assignment: CDR1 DFQATT and CDR2 SNEGSKA (reference sequence). The CDR3 runs to 13 residues. Trimming took 2 bases from V and 2 from J, leaving 9 bases between them. The CDR3 reads CSARLLGNYGYTF. The CDR3 DNA reads as TGCAGTGCTAGACTGCTAGGGAACTATGGCTACACCTTC.

The chain has TRBV5-1 and TRBJ2-3, with D hard to call. Per the germline V gene, CDR1 is SGHRS and CDR2 is YFSETQ. There are 12 residues in the CDR3. Trimming pared 1 base from V and 11 bases from J, leaving 11 bases between. The CDR3 protein is CASSLTPSVQYF. CDR3 in DNA: TGCGCCAGCAGCTTGACCCCGTCGGTGCAGTATTTT.

This clonotype appeared a few times. The chain employs TRBV7-2 and TRBJ2-3; 8 bases are shared with TRBD2. CDR3 size: 16 residues. Germline CDR1 and CDR2: SGHTA and FQGNSA. Unmatched junction bases numbered 10, after V lost 5 bases and J lost 3 bases. The CDR3 sequence: CASSLPMAGGTDTQYF. CDR3 DNA sequence: TGTGCCAGCAGCCTCCCGATGGCGGGAGGTACAGATACGCAGTATTTT.

This clonotype was seen more than once but under ten times. The chain joins TRBV10-3 to TRBJ2-1, with D possibly matching TRBD1 (5 bases). Per germline, CDR1 ENHRY and CDR2 SYGVKD. The CDR3 is made up of 15 amino acids. Trimming removed 4 bases at V and 5 bases at J, with 15 bases between. The CDR3 protein is CAISGRQGQHNEQFF. Written as DNA, the CDR3 is TGTGCCATCAGTGGTCGGCAGGGTCAGCACAATGAGCAGTTCTTC.

The DNA of the CDR3 is TGTGCCAGCACCGCGGGACCCTACAATGAGCAGTTCTTC. Protein sequence: CASTAGPYNEQFF. The chain recombines TRBV2 with TRBJ2-1; possible D gene TRBD2, 6 bases. Trimming left V 7 bases short and J 2 bases short, with 9 bases between. The CDR3 totals 13 residues. CDR1 and CDR2 from the germline V gene are SNHLY and FYNNEI.

The chain uses TRBV4-1 and TRBJ2-5; TRBD1 agrees at 8 bases. This CDR3 is built from 17 residues. In germline, CDR1 is MGHRA, CDR2 YSYEKL. The V segment lost 0 bases and the J segment 7 bases; nucleotides outside the gene matches: 13. In DNA form, the CDR3 reads TGCGCCAGCAGCCAAGATCCCTCGGGGACAGGCCGGGGGACCCAGTACTTC. Translation gives CASSQDPSGTGRGTQYF.

The chain carries TRBV5-1 and TRBJ2-5; TRBD2 agrees at 9 bases. Looked up from germline, CDR1 is SGHRS and CDR2 is YFSETQ. This CDR3 spans 15 amino acids. With 0 bases clipped from V and 3 bases from J, the junction kept 3 bases outside the gene matches. The CDR3 DNA reads TGCGCCAGCAGCTTGGTCGCTAGCGGGAAAGAGACCCAGTACTTC. This codes for CASSLVASGKETQYF.

This clonotype appeared a few times. The chain carries TRBV5-1 and TRBJ2-5, with 7 nucleotides matching TRBD1. Per the germline V gene, CDR1 is SGHRS and CDR2 is YFSETQ. Losses at the gene ends were 4 bases for V and 3 bases for J; bases not matched to a gene: 6. This CDR3 contains 14 residues. The CDR3, as DNA: TGCGCCAGCAGCACCTACGGGACAGAAGAGACCCAGTACTTC. Protein product: CASSTYGTEETQYF.